This T cell receptor (beta chain) was profiled in a study of shared clonotypes between healthy human individuals. The study, taken as a whole, reports: Sequencing depth was predicted to influence how clonotypes are shared among donors.

The CDR3 totals 16 residues. Germline values: CDR1 KGHSH, CDR2 LQKENI. Trimming stripped 1 base from V and 2 bases from J, with 15 bases between. Details on this clone: Antigen unknown.

Measured with immunoSEQ multiplex PCR; TCRdb has only the in-frame clones, and not every one. The sample includes 2 million to 2.5 million clones, 90% to 97% of them seen just once. Sequencing was performed on naive CD4+ T cells sorted from blood. Subset here: CD45RA+ positively selected. This clonotype originated in a man aged 18 to 29 in good health. V usage is TRBV18 and J usage is TRBJ2-7, with D unclear. CDR3 in amino acids: CASSPQGLGSTYEQYF. In DNA, the CDR3 is TGTGCCAGCTCACCACAAGGGTTAGGGTCAACCTACGAGCAGTACTTC.